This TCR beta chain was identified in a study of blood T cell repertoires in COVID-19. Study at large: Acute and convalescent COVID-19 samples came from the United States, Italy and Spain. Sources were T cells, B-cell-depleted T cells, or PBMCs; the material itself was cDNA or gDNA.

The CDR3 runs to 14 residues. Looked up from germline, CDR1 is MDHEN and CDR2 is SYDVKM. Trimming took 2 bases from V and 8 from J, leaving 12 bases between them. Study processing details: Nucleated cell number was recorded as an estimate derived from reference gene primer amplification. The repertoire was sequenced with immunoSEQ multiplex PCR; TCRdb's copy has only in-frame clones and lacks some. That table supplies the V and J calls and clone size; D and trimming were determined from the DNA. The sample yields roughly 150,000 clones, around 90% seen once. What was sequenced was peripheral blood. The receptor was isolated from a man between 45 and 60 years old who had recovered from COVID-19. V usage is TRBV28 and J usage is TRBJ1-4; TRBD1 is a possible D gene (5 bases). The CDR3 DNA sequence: TGTGCCAGCAGTTTAATTCCAGGGCGGGAAAAACTGTTTTTT. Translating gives CASSLIPGREKLFF.